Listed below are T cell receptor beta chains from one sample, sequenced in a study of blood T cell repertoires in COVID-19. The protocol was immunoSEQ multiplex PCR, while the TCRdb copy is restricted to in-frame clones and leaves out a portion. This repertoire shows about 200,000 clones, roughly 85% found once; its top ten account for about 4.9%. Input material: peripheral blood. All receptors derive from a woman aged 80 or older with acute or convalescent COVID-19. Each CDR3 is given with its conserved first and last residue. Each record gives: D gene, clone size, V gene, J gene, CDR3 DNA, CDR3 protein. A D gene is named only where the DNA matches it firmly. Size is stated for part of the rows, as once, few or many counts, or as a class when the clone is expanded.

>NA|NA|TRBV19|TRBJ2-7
TGTGCCACCACCCGCGGTGACCGAGGAGAGCAGTACTTC
CATTRGDRGEQYF
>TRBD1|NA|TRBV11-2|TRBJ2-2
TGTGCCAGCAGTAGGGGGCTCACCGGGGAGCTGTTTTTT
CASSRGLTGELFF
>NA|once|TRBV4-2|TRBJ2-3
TGTGCCAGCAGCTTTTCCCCTATCGGCACAGATACGCAGTATTTT
CASSFSPIGTDTQYF
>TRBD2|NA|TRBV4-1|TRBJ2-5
TGCGCCAGCAGCCAAGATACTCAGGGCGGGAGGGGAGAGACCCAGTACTTC
CASSQDTQGGRGETQYF
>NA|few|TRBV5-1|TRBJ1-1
TGCGCCAGCAGCTTCATAGGAGGGCTGAACACTGAAGCTTTCTTT
CASSFIGGLNTEAFF
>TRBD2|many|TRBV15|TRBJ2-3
TGTGCCACCAGCAGAGATCTGGGGGTGGTAGCGGGAAGATCTAGCACAGATACGCAGTATTTT
CATSRDLGVVAGRSSTDTQYF
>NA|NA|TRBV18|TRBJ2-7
TGTGCCAGCTCACCGAAGACAACGGTCGCGGAGGTCGAGCAGTACTTC
CASSPKTTVAEVEQYF
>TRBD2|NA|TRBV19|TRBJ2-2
TGTGCCAGTTTTAGCGGGAGGCCCTTTTATTTAACCGGGGAGCTGTTTTTT
CASFSGRPFYLTGELFF
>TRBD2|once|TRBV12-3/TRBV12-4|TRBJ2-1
TGTGCCAGCAGTCCCCTTGGGACTAGCAGGTCGTTCTTC
CASSPLGTSRSFF
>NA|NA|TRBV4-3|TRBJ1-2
TGCGCCAGCAGCCAATTATTTAGCGTGGGCTACACCTTC
CASSQLFSVGYTF
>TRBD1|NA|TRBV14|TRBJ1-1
TGTGCCAGCAGCCCCTCAGGGGGCGCGATTAACACTGAAGCTTTCTTT
CASSPSGGAINTEAFF
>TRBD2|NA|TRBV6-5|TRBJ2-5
TGTGCCAGCAGCCCGGGACTAGCGGTGACAGAGACCCAGTACTTC
CASSPGLAVTETQYF
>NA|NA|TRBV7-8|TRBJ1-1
TGTGCCAGCAGCGTGGAAAGGGGGACTGAAGCTTTCTTT
CASSVERGTEAFF
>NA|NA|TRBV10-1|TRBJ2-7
TGCGCCAGCAGCACTCCTGCGGGAGAGCAGTACTTC
CASSTPAGEQYF
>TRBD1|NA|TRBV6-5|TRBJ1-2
TGTGCCAGCAGAGGGACAGGGGGGAATGGCTACACCTTC
CASRGTGGNGYTF
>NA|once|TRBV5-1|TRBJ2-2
TGCGCCAGCCTGGGACTGAACACCGGGGAGCTGTTTTTT
CASLGLNTGELFF
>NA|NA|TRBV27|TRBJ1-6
TGTGCCAGCAGTTTATACCCCCCGATTCCAGGGAACAATAATTCACCCCTCCACTTT
CASSLYPPIPGNNNSPLHF
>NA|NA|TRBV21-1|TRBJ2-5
TGTGCCAGCAGCGGGAGGACCCAGTACTTC
CASSGRTQYF
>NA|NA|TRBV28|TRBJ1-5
TGTGCCAGCAGTCCCCCTGTCCTGAATCAGCCCCAGCATTTT
CASSPPVLNQPQHF
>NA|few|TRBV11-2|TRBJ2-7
TGTGCCAGCAGCTTAGAAGACACCTACGAGCAGTACTTC
CASSLEDTYEQYF
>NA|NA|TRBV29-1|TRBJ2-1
TGCAGCGTCTCACGGGACTTCTGGGAGCAGTTCTTC
CSVSRDFWEQFF
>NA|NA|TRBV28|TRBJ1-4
TGTGCCAGCAGTAAACCGGGAGGAGGGGGTGAAAAACTGTTTTTT
CASSKPGGGGEKLFF
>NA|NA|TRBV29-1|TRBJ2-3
TGCAGCGTTGAGGCAGGAAGCACAGATACGCAGTATTTT
CSVEAGSTDTQYF
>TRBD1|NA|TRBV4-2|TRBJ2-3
TGTGCCAGCAGCCAAGACGGCCAGGGGGCTAGAGATACGCAGTATTTT
CASSQDGQGARDTQYF
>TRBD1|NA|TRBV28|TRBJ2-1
TGTGCCAGCAGCCGGGACAGCAATGAGCAGTTCTTC
CASSRDSNEQFF
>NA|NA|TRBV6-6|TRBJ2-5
TGTGCCAGCAGTTATTCTGTGCCGCCCGGGGAGACCCAGTACTTC
CASSYSVPPGETQYF